These T cell receptor beta chains were read from a single sample in a study of shared clonotypes between healthy human individuals. Profiling relied on immunoSEQ multiplex PCR, and the TCRdb table lists in-frame clones only, not all of them. The sample consists of 2,500,000 or so clones, 85% to 95% of them appearing once. Sequences were obtained from naive CD4+ T cells from PBMCs. The receptors shown here come from a man aged 18-30 years in good health. Some clones in this sample may be carry-over from other donors' samples. Both conserved end residues are part of each CDR3. The D gene is left open where the match is weak. The size entry is marked missing in some rows and otherwise reads once, few, many or a size class.

size: few
V: TRBV4-3
D: TRBD1
length: 14
J: TRBJ1-1
CDR3: CASSQGDRGTEAFF
DNA: TGCGCCAGCAGCCAAGGGGACAGGGGAACTGAAGCTTTCTTT

size: once
V: TRBV29-1
D: TRBD2
length: 14
J: TRBJ2-1
CDR3: CSVEAWTSGNEQFF
DNA: TGCAGCGTTGAAGCTTGGACTAGCGGGAATGAGCAGTTCTTC

size: .
V: TRBV5-1
D: .
length: 14
J: TRBJ2-1
CDR3: CASSFRGRQEEQFF
DNA: TGCGCCAGCAGCTTCAGAGGTCGACAAGAGGAGCAGTTCTTC

size: .
V: TRBV6-5
D: .
length: 15
J: TRBJ1-4
CDR3: CASSPARTTNEKLFF
DNA: TGTGCCAGCAGTCCGGCCCGGACAACTAATGAAAAACTGTTTTTT

size: .
V: TRBV11-2
D: .
length: 17
J: TRBJ1-3
CDR3: CASSLVRSRISGNTIYF
DNA: TGTGCCAGCAGCTTAGTCAGATCGCGAATCTCTGGAAACACCATATATTTT

size: once
V: TRBV2
D: .
length: 14
J: TRBJ2-7
CDR3: CASSEAGFKYEQYF
DNA: TGTGCCAGCAGTGAAGCTGGGTTCAAGTACGAGCAGTACTTC

size: few
V: TRBV5-1
D: .
length: 14
J: TRBJ1-1
CDR3: CASSQDGLNTEAFF
DNA: TGCGCCAGCAGCCAGGACGGGCTGAACACTGAAGCTTTCTTT

size: .
V: TRBV5-4
D: .
length: 16
J: TRBJ2-3
CDR3: CASSTGKTGSTDTQYF
DNA: TGTGCCAGCAGCACCGGAAAGACGGGGAGCACAGATACGCAGTATTTT

size: .
V: TRBV27
D: TRBD1
length: 14
J: TRBJ2-7
CDR3: CASSLRQGSYEQYF
DNA: TGTGCCAGCAGTTTAAGACAGGGGTCCTACGAGCAGTACTTC

size: .
V: TRBV5-1
D: .
length: 14
J: TRBJ1-1
CDR3: CASSLSGGDTEAFF
DNA: TGCGCCAGCAGCTTGAGTGGGGGTGACACTGAAGCTTTCTTT

size: .
V: TRBV19
D: TRBD1
length: 14
J: TRBJ2-5
CDR3: CASSRDRGRETQYF
DNA: TGTGCCAGTAGTCGGGACAGGGGGAGGGAGACCCAGTACTTC

size: once
V: TRBV7-9
D: .
length: 16
J: TRBJ1-1
CDR3: CASSLIPRPANTEAFF
DNA: TGTGCCAGCAGCTTAATTCCGAGGCCGGCGAACACTGAAGCTTTCTTT

size: .
V: TRBV14
D: .
length: 16
J: TRBJ2-7
CDR3: CASSQYRRPSSYEQYF
DNA: TGTGCCAGCAGCCAATACCGGAGGCCGAGCTCCTACGAGCAGTACTTC

size: .
V: TRBV2
D: .
length: 16
J: TRBJ1-3
CDR3: CASSEWGRYSGNTIYF
DNA: TGTGCCAGCAGTGAATGGGGCAGGTACTCTGGAAACACCATATATTTT

size: once
V: TRBV4-1
D: .
length: 15
J: TRBJ2-7
CDR3: CASSQESVVRTEQYF
DNA: TGCGCCAGCAGCCAAGAATCCGTGGTCAGGACCGAGCAGTACTTC

size: .
V: TRBV6-1
D: TRBD1
length: 14
J: TRBJ1-2
CDR3: CASTETGLFYGYTF
DNA: TGTGCCAGCACCGAGACAGGGTTGTTCTATGGCTACACCTTC

size: .
V: TRBV29-1
D: .
length: 14
J: TRBJ1-5
CDR3: CSVSGTNSNQPQHF
DNA: TGCAGCGTCTCCGGGACAAATAGCAATCAGCCCCAGCATTTT

size: .
V: TRBV27
D: TRBD1
length: 18
J: TRBJ1-2
CDR3: CASSSGRTGLPYLDGYTF
DNA: TGTGCCAGCAGTTCAGGGAGGACAGGGCTCCCCTACCTGGATGGCTACACCTTC

size: .
V: TRBV7-9
D: .
length: 16
J: TRBJ2-5
CDR3: CASSPSPWGAEETQYF
DNA: TGTGCCAGCAGCCCATCCCCTTGGGGGGCGGAAGAGACCCAGTACTTC

size: .
V: TRBV4-3
D: .
length: 14
J: TRBJ1-2
CDR3: CASSPGREFYGYTF
DNA: TGCGCCAGCAGCCCAGGGAGGGAGTTCTATGGCTACACCTTC

size: .
V: TRBV4-2
D: .
length: 12
J: TRBJ1-2
CDR3: CASSQEGFGYTF
DNA: TGTGCCAGCAGCCAAGAAGGCTTTGGCTACACCTTC

size: .
V: TRBV7-6
D: .
length: 14
J: TRBJ1-2
CDR3: CASSPGQFNYGYTF
DNA: TGTGCCAGCAGCCCCGGACAGTTTAACTATGGCTACACCTTC

size: .
V: TRBV28
D: TRBD2
length: 14
J: TRBJ2-1
CDR3: CASTMTSPYNEQFF
DNA: TGTGCCAGCACTATGACTAGCCCCTACAATGAGCAGTTCTTC

size: .
V: TRBV2
D: .
length: 17
J: TRBJ2-3
CDR3: CASSEAGGRPSTDTQYF
DNA: TGTGCCAGCAGTGAAGCGGGGGGGCGGCCAAGCACAGATACGCAGTATTTT

size: .
V: TRBV28
D: TRBD2
length: 14
J: TRBJ2-3
CDR3: CASRSAGGADTQYF
DNA: TGTGCCAGCAGGTCAGCGGGAGGTGCAGATACGCAGTATTTT

size: .
V: TRBV6-5
D: .
length: 13
J: TRBJ2-7
CDR3: CASSPWTDYEQYF
DNA: TGTGCCAGCAGTCCCTGGACAGACTACGAGCAGTACTTC

size: .
V: TRBV7-8
D: .
length: 15
J: TRBJ1-2
CDR3: CASREGGQGNYGYTF
DNA: TGTGCCAGCCGCGAAGGGGGTCAAGGGAACTATGGCTACACCTTC

size: .
V: TRBV10-2
D: .
length: 12
J: TRBJ2-2
CDR3: CASSDRWGGLFF
DNA: TGCGCCAGCAGTGACAGGTGGGGTGGGCTGTTTTTT

size: .
V: TRBV7-8
D: .
length: 17
J: TRBJ1-5
CDR3: CASSLALGPDSNQPQHF
DNA: TGTGCCAGCAGCTTAGCGCTCGGCCCAGATAGCAATCAGCCCCAGCATTTT

size: .
V: TRBV7-3
D: .
length: 15
J: TRBJ2-2
CDR3: CASSLTGWGTGELFF
DNA: TGTGCCAGCAGCTTAACAGGCTGGGGGACCGGGGAGCTGTTTTTT